This T cell receptor (beta chain) was recorded in a study of T cell responses to AZD1222 COVID-19 vaccine. The CDR3 loop spans 16 amino acids. Losses at the gene ends were 3 bases for V and 5 bases for J; bases not matched to a gene: 4. Germline CDR1 KGHDR, CDR2 SFDVKD. Using immunoSEQ multiplex PCR, the repertoire was profiled, and TCRdb retains in-frame clones only, with some absent. The table includes roughly 65,000 clones, around nine tenths detected once. On this clone: Antigen unknown.

General study results and limits: All repertoire sampling was performed exclusively after the peak T cell response. Mostly white British, mostly female donors; authors suggested clonal diversity may be underestimated. Of spike-specific TCRs, nearly half reportedly target regions left unmutated in variants. Only a handful of AZD1222 recipients were seropositive at baseline.

The rearrangement links TRBV24-1 to TRBJ2-7; 15 bases fit TRBD2. The clonotype was recovered from an adult in good health. This sample comprised peripheral blood, obtained on day 0 of AZD1222 vaccination. The CDR3 sequence: CATSDPGLAGGDEQYF. CDR3 sequence (DNA): TGTGCCACCAGTGATCCCGGACTAGCGGGAGGGGACGAGCAGTACTTC.